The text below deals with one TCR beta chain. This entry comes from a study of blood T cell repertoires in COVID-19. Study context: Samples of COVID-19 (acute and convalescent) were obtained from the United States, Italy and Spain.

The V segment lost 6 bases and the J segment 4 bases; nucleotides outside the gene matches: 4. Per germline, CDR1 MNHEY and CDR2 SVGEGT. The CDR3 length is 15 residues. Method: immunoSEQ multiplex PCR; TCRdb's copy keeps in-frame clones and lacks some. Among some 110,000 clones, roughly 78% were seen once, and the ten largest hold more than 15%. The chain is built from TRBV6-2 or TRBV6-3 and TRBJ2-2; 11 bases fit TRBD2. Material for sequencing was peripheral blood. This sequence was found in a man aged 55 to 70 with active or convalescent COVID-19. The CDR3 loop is CASSPLAGVTGELFF. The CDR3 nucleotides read TGTGCCAGCAGCCCACTAGCGGGAGTCACCGGGGAGCTGTTTTTT.